Included here is one T cell receptor beta chain sequence, with context. This sample was taken from a study of blood T cell repertoires in COVID-19. Whole-study context: Sources were T cells, B-cell-depleted T cells, or PBMCs; the material itself was cDNA or gDNA.

This CDR3 spans 14 amino acids. With 3 bases removed from V and 3 bases from J, the gap between germline ends came to 8 bases. Per the germline V gene, CDR1 is SEHNR and CDR2 is FQNEAQ (reference sequence). As handled by the study authors: The assay estimated nucleated cells by amplifying reference gene primers. The repertoire was sequenced with immunoSEQ multiplex PCR; TCRdb's copy has only in-frame clones and lacks some. The DNA gave D and trimming, while V, J and clone size come from that table. This sample carries under 300,000 clones, 70% to 85% of them seen once, and the ten largest clones take about 4%.

Sequences were obtained from peripheral blood. The receptor was isolated from a woman aged 40 to 49 with active or convalescent COVID-19. The chain is built from TRBV7-9 and TRBJ1-4; no clear D. The DNA for the CDR3 is TGTGCCAGCAGCTTGACACTTCCTAATGAAAAACTGTTTTTT. Amino acids: CASSLTLPNEKLFF.